This TCR beta chain emerged from a study of siplizumab effects on memory and regulatory T cells. CDR1 MNHEY and CDR2 SVGAGI come from the germline V gene. Trimming removed 1 base at V and 2 bases at J, with 6 bases between. The CDR3 covers 15 residues. Investigators obtained sequences from unstimulated naive, memory, effector memory and TEMRA subsets in three donor pairs. Assays examined roughly 100,000 TCR templates per sample. Measured with immunoSEQ multiplex PCR; TCRdb has only the in-frame clones, and not every one. The data show about 50,000 clones, approximately 84% seen once. Sequenced: naive CD8+ T cells sorted from blood. The receptor comes from a human donor in good health. The rearrangement links TRBV6-5 to TRBJ2-6; no reliable D call. CDR3: CASSYYRAGANVLTF. The CDR3 DNA reads as TGTGCCAGCAGTTACTACCGGGCTGGGGCCAACGTCCTGACTTTC.